What follows are 26 T cell receptor beta chains derived from one specimen sequenced in a study of cytomegalovirus exposure and HLA in healthy donors. The PCR was carried out with 60 Vbeta primers and 13 Jbeta primers. Sequencing used immunoSEQ multiplex PCR; TCRdb keeps in-frame clones, though not all of them. The sample lists around 300,000 clones, about 66% seen once, with approximately 2.3% in the top ten. Sequencing input: PBMCs. The receptors here all came from a female donor in good health and CMV-seronegative.

V is TRBV4-1 and J is TRBJ1-5, with 7 bases that match TRBD1. Trimming removed 2 bases from V and 7 bases from J; junction bases left unmatched: 8. Germline-derived CDR1 and CDR2 are MGHRA and YSYEKL. CDR3 length: 15 amino acids. CDR3 amino acids: CASSQPVRGQQPQHF. DNA of the CDR3: TGCGCCAGCAGCCAACCCGTGAGGGGGCAACAGCCCCAGCATTTT.

There are a few counts of this clone. V and J are TRBV28 and TRBJ2-1, with D perhaps matching TRBD2 (6 bases). The germline CDR1 and CDR2 sequences are MDHEN and SYDVKM. V was pared by 3 bases and J by 0 bases, with 15 bases between. The CDR3 consists of 17 residues. The CDR3 nucleotides read TGTGCCAGCAGTTTCCCCACGGGAGTCGGCTCCTACAATGAGCAGTTCTTC. It translates to CASSFPTGVGSYNEQFF.

This clone has only a few counts. The gene calls are TRBV19 and TRBJ2-1; D possibly corresponds to TRBD2 (6 bases). This CDR3 has 15 amino acids. V dropped 3 bases and J dropped 2 bases, with 11 bases sitting between them. Germline CDR1 LNHDA, CDR2 SQIVND (reference sequence). The DNA of the CDR3 is TGTGCCAGTAGTATGAATAGCGGTGCCTACAATGAGCAGTTCTTC. It specifies CASSMNSGAYNEQFF.

In its sample, this clone was seen once. The V and J genes are TRBV7-2 and TRBJ1-2; TRBD1 matches 9 bases. Germline V gene sequence: CDR1 SGHTA, CDR2 FQGNSA. This CDR3 comprises 14 residues. V shed 5 bases and J 7 bases; nucleotides not matched to a gene: 8. Here the CDR3 DNA reads TGTGCCAGCAGCCCGGGGACAGGGCAACTTGGCTACACCTTC. Its translation is CASSPGTGQLGYTF.

The chain uses TRBV6-5 and TRBJ2-7, with 9 bases fitting TRBD1. CDR1 and CDR2 (germline): MNHEY, SVGAGI. The CDR3 loop spans 16 amino acids. Germline trimming cut 0 bases from V and 1 base from J; bases unmatched to any gene: 4. The CDR3 nucleotides are TGTGCCAGCAGTTACTCTCGGACAGGGGCATCCTACGAGCAGTACTTC. Protein sequence: CASSYSRTGASYEQYF.

This clone was detected only a few times. The rearrangement joins TRBV6-1 to TRBJ2-7, with 7 bases lining up with TRBD1. The CDR3 loop spans 13 amino acids. Germline V CDR1 and CDR2: MNHNS, SASEGT. V shed 6 bases, J shed 4 bases, and the junction held 6 bases outside the gene matches. The CDR3 bases are TGTGCCAGCAGGGCCGAGGGGGCTTACGAGCAGTACTTC. Translation: CASRAEGAYEQYF.

This clone was seen a handful of times. This chain joins TRBV15 and TRBJ2-6; 9 bases match TRBD1. Germline V gene lookup returns CDR1 LNHNV and CDR2 YYDKDF (reference sequence). V lost 3 bases and J lost 0; bases outside the gene matches: 3. The CDR3 extends over 17 amino acids. The CDR3 protein is CATSRTGGSSGANVLTF. The CDR3 DNA is TGTGCCACCAGCAGGACAGGGGGTAGCTCTGGGGCCAACGTCCTGACTTTC.

This chain connects TRBV27 to TRBJ2-1, with a weak D call TRBD1 (5 bases). The V end was cut by 6 bases, the J end by 9 bases, with 15 bases between. Germline loops: CDR1 MNHEY, CDR2 SMNVEV (reference sequence). The CDR3 covers 13 residues. DNA of the CDR3: TGTGCCAGCAGGATCAGGGAAAGGGGTGAGCAGTTCTTC. Amino acids: CASRIRERGEQFF.

The chain carries TRBV18 and TRBJ1-1; tentative D call: TRBD1 (5 bases). The ends were cut back, 1 base at V and 6 bases at J, with 12 bases in the middle. Germline values: CDR1 KGHSH, CDR2 LQKENI. The CDR3 is 14 amino acids. This CDR3 reads CASSPRGGLAEAFF. CDR3 bases: TGTGCCAGCTCACCACGGGGGGGTTTGGCTGAAGCTTTCTTT.

The chain joins TRBV9 to TRBJ2-2; D is ambiguous. From germline, CDR1 is SGDLS and CDR2 YYNGEE. V shed 0 bases and J shed 7 bases, with 4 bases lying between them. The CDR3 contains 12 residues. The CDR3 loop is CASSVVGGELFF. DNA of the CDR3: TGTGCCAGCAGCGTAGTCGGCGGGGAGCTGTTTTTT.

The genes are TRBV6-6 and TRBJ2-1; TRBD2 is a possible D gene (5 bases). V was pared by 6 bases and J by 4 bases, with 13 bases between. The CDR3 has 14 amino acids. Germline V gene data show CDR1 as MNHNY and CDR2 as SVGAGI (reference sequence). The CDR3 nucleotides read TGTGCCAGCAGCCGACTACCGACTTACAATGAGCAGTTCTTC. Amino acid sequence: CASSRLPTYNEQFF.

J is TRBJ1-2 and V is TRBV7-2; D not resolved. V was trimmed by 5 bases and J by 5 bases, leaving 12 bases between them. Germline CDR1 is SGHTA and CDR2 is FQGNSA. This CDR3 region has 13 residues. This chain's CDR3 is CASSAGIRYGYTF. The CDR3 coding sequence is TGTGCCAGCAGCGCAGGTATCCGATATGGCTACACCTTC.

This clone was counted only a few times. V gene TRBV28 combines with J gene TRBJ1-5; 7 bases fit TRBD1. This CDR3 comprises 17 residues. J lost 3 bases, V lost 6 bases, and 14 bases had no gene match. Germline lookup yields CDR1 MDHEN and CDR2 SYDVKM. The CDR3 DNA follows: TGTGCCAGCAGCGAAGAGTTGGGACAGTACCTCAATCAGCCCCAGCATTTT. It yields the protein CASSEELGQYLNQPQHF.

A single count supports this clone. V usage is TRBV27 and J usage is TRBJ2-1, with a weak D call TRBD1 (5 bases). Germline CDR1 and CDR2: MNHEY and SMNVEV (reference sequence). The CDR3 runs to 15 residues. Trimming pared 4 bases from V and 7 bases from J, leaving 17 bases between. CDR3 sequence reads: CASSSLPSGHNEQFF. Here the CDR3 DNA reads TGTGCCAGCAGTTCCCTCCCTTCCGGACATAATGAGCAGTTCTTC.

This CDR3 reads CASSAGNTEAFF. CDR3 nucleotide sequence: TGTGCCAGCAGTGCAGGGAACACTGAAGCTTTCTTT. The chain is built from TRBV2 and TRBJ1-1; D is uncertain. The germline CDR1 and CDR2 sequences are SNHLY and FYNNEI. This CDR3 has 12 residues. V lost 4 bases, J lost 1 base, and 4 bases lay in between. Full variable domain (missing parts from reference TRBV2 and TRBJ1-1): EPEVTQTPSHQVTQMGQEVILRCVPISNHLYFYWYRQILGQKVEFLVSFYNNEISEKSEIFDDQFSVERPDGSNFTLKIRSTKLEDSAMYFCASSAGNTEAFFGQGTRLTVV.

The chain is built from TRBV29-1 and TRBJ2-5, with 8 nucleotides matching TRBD2. J gave up 1 base and V 4 bases, and 5 bases lay outside the gene matches. This CDR3 has 14 amino acids. Germline CDR1 SQVTM, CDR2 ANQGSEA. CDR3 in DNA: TGCAGCGTTGCGGGGGGGGGACCCCAAGAGACCCAGTACTTC. Its protein is CSVAGGGPQETQYF.

The chain has TRBV30 and TRBJ2-7, with 10 bases matching TRBD2. The CDR3 has 14 residues. Germline lookup yields CDR1 GTSNPN and CDR2 SVGIG (reference sequence). V was pared by 3 bases and J by 7 bases, with 9 bases of the junction left unmatched. The CDR3 DNA reads as TGTGCCTGGAGAGTACTAGCGGGACAAAGGGAGCAGTACTTC. This encodes CAWRVLAGQREQYF.

This sequence joins TRBV6-1 and TRBJ2-3; 8 bases line up with TRBD2. V dropped 10 bases and J dropped 0; count of bases not matched to a gene: 9. CDR3 size: 15 residues. The germline V gene encodes CDR1 MNHNS and CDR2 SASEGT. The CDR3 coding sequence is TGTGCCACACTAGAACGGGAGGGCAGCACAGATACGCAGTATTTT. Protein: CATLEREGSTDTQYF.

The chain joins TRBV5-6 to TRBJ2-7; D is perhaps TRBD2 (5 bases). The V end was cut by 4 bases, the J end by 5 bases, with 19 bases between. In germline, CDR1 is SGHDT, CDR2 YYEEEE. CDR3 length equals 15 residues. CDR3 nucleotide sequence: TGTGCCAGCAGCAAACCCGGGGTAGCTCCCAACGAGCAGTACTTC. This sequence encodes CASSKPGVAPNEQYF.

This clone was seen more than once but under ten times. J is TRBJ2-2 and V is TRBV2; TRBD2 might be the D (6 bases). CDR3 length equals 15 residues. CDR1 is SNHLY, CDR2 FYNNEI, per germline. The V end lost 4 bases, the J end lost 0 bases, and 9 bases lay between the germline ends. CDR3 nucleotide sequence: TGTGCCAGCAGTGGGGTAGCGGCGAACACCGGGGAGCTGTTTTTT. Protein: CASSGVAANTGELFF.

As to this clone: One end of the junction varies from germline; a read error may be responsible. This rearrangement joins TRBV7-9 to TRBJ1-2; D is perhaps TRBD1 (5 bases). The CDR3 consists of 13 residues. From germline, CDR1 is SEHNR and CDR2 FQNEAQ (reference sequence). The CDR3 DNA reads TGTTCCAGCAGTCCCACAGTAGGGGATGGCTACACCTTC. It translates to CSSSPTVGDGYTF.

V is TRBV6-5 and J is TRBJ1-2, with TRBD1 matching over 9 bases. The CDR3 is 12 residues long. Germline V gene sequence: CDR1 MNHEY, CDR2 SVGAGI. V gave up 5 bases and J gave up 8 bases; unmatched junction bases: 3. Written as DNA, the CDR3 is TGTGCCAGCAGTCCAGGACAGGGGGGCTACACCTTC. This encodes CASSPGQGGYTF.

The chain is built from TRBV2 and TRBJ2-7; 10 bases align to TRBD1. Trimming took 2 bases from V and 1 from J; bases not matched to a gene: 5. Looked up from germline, CDR1 is SNHLY and CDR2 is FYNNEI. The CDR3 runs 16 residues. CDR3 in amino acids: CASSESPGQGSYEQYF. The CDR3 coding sequence is TGTGCCAGCAGTGAAAGCCCGGGACAGGGGTCCTACGAGCAGTACTTC.

This chain connects TRBV6-1 to TRBJ2-4; a weak D match, TRBD2 (6 bases). V gave up 1 base and J gave up 3 bases, with 13 bases separating them. This CDR3 has 16 residues. CDR1 is MNHNS and CDR2 is SASEGT in the germline V gene. The CDR3 nucleotides are TGTGCCAGCAGTGAAGAGCCTTTCGGGGGCAAAAACATTCAGTACTTC. It encodes CASSEEPFGGKNIQYF.

The V and J genes are TRBV7-8 and TRBJ2-7; a possible D gene is TRBD2 (6 bases). The CDR3 covers 15 residues. The germline V gene has CDR1 SGHVS and CDR2 FQNEAQ. Trimming removed 3 bases from V and 0 bases from J, with 12 bases in between. CDR3 sequence (DNA): TGTGCCAGCAGCTTTCGTCGGGGGAGCTCCTACGAGCAGTACTTC. It encodes CASSFRRGSSYEQYF. Supplemented by reference TRBV7-8 and TRBJ2-7, the full variable domain reads GAGVSQSPRYKVAKRGQDVALRCDPISGHVSLFWYQQALGQGPEFLTYFQNEAQLDKSGLPSDRFFAERPEGSVSTLKIQRTQQEDSAVYLCASSFRRGSSYEQYFGPGTRLTVT.

This clone came up once. The genes are TRBV10-1 and TRBJ1-2; 8 bases are a match to TRBD1. Germline assignment: CDR1 WNHNN and CDR2 SYGVQD (reference sequence). V lost 6 bases, J lost 3 bases, and 15 bases stayed unmatched. The length of the CDR3 is 17 residues. Written as DNA, the CDR3 is TGCGCCAGCAGCCCGGACAGGGACACTCATAATCACTATGGCTACACCTTC. Protein: CASSPDRDTHNHYGYTF.